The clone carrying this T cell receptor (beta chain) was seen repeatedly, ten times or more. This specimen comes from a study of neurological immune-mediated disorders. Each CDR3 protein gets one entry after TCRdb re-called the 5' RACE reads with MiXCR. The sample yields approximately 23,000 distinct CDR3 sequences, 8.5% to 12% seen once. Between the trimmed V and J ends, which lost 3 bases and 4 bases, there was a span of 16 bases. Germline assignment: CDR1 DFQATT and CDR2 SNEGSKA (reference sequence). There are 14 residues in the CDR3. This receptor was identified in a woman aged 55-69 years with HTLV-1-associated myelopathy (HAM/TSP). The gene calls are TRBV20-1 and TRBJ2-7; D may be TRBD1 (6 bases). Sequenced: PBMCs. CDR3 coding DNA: TGCAGTGCTAGCCGGATGGAGCAGGGGTACGAGCAGTACTTC. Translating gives CSASRMEQGYEQYF.